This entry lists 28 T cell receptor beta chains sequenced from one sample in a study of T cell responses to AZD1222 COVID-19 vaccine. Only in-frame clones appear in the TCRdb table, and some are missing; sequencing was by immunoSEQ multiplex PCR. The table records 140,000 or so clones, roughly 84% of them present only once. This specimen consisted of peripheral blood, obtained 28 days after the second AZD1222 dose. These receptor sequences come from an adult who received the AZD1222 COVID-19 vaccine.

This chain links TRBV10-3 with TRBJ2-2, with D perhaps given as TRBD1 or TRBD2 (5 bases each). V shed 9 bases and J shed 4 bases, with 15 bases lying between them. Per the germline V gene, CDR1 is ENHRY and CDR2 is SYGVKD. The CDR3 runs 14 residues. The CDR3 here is CAIQQDGGTGELFF. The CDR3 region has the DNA TGTGCCATTCAACAGGATGGGGGCACCGGGGAGCTGTTTTTT.

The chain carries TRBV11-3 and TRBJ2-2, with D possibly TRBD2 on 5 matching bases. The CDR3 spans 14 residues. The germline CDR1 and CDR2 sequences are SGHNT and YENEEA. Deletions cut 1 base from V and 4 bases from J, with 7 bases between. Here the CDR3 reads CASSLVRGTGELFF. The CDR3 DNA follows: TGTGCCAGCAGCTTAGTCCGGGGCACCGGGGAGCTGTTTTTT.

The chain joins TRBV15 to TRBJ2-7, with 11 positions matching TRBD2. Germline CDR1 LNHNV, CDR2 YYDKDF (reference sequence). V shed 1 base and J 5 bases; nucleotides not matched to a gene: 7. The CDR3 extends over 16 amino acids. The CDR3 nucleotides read TGTGCCACCAGCAGAGCCCCTCTAGCGGGAGGCCACGAGCAGTACTTC. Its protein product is CATSRAPLAGGHEQYF.

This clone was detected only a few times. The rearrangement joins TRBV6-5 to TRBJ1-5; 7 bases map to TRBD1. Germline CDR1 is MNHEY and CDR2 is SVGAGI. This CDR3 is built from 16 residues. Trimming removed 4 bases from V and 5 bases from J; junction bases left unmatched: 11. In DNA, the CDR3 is TGTGCCAGCAGTTCCGAAGGGTACAGGGGATATCAGCCCCAGCATTTT. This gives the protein CASSSEGYRGYQPQHF.

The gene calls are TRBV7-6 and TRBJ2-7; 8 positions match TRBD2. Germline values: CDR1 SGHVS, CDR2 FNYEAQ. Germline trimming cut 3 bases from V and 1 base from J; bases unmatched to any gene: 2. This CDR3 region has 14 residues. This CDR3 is CASSFGGRSYEQYF. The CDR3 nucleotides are TGTGCCAGCAGCTTTGGCGGGAGGTCCTACGAGCAGTACTTC.

CDR3 sequence reads: CASSPPTALNTEAFF. For the CDR3, the DNA is TGTGCCAGCTCACCTCCGACCGCCTTGAACACTGAAGCTTTCTTT. The chain combines TRBV18 with TRBJ1-1, with no clear D. In germline, CDR1 is KGHSH, CDR2 LQKENI. V was clipped by 3 bases and J by 0 bases, with 11 bases between them. The CDR3 sequence is 15 residues long.

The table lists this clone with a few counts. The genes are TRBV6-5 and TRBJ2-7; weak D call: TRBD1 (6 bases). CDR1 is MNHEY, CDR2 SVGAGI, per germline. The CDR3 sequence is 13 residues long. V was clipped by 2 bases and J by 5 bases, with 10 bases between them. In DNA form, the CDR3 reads TGTGCCAGCAGTTACGGCAGGGGCAACGAGCAGTACTTC. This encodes CASSYGRGNEQYF.

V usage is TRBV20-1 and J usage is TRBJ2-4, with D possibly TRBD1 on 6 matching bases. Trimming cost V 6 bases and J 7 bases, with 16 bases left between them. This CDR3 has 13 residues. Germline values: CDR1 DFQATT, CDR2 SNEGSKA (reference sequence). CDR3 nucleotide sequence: TGCAGTGCAAGTGACAGGTTGGGGAACATTCAGTACTTC. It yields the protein CSASDRLGNIQYF.

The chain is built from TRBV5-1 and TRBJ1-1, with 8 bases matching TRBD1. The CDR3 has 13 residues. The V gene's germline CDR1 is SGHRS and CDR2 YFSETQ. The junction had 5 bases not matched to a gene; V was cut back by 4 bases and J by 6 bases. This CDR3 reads CASSVGQGPEAFF. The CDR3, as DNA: TGCGCCAGCAGCGTCGGACAGGGTCCTGAAGCTTTCTTT.

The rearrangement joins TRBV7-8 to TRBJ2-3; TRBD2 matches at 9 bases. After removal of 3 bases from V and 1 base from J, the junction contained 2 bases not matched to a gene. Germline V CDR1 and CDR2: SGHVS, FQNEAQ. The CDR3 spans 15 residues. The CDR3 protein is CASSLLAGGTDTQYF. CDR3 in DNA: TGTGCCAGCAGCTTGTTAGCGGGGGGCACAGATACGCAGTATTTT. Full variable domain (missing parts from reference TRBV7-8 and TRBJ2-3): GAGVSQSPRYKVAKRGQDVALRCDPISGHVSLFWYQQALGQGPEFLTYFQNEAQLDKSGLPSDRFFAERPEGSVSTLKIQRTQQEDSAVYLCASSLLAGGTDTQYFGPGTRLTVL.

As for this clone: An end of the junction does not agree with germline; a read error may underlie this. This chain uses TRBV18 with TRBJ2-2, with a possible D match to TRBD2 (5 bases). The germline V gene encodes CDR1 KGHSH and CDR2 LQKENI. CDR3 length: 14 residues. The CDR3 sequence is CASSPLVNTGELFF. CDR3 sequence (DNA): TGTGCCAGCTCCCCACTAGTGAACACCGGGGAGCTGTTTTTT.

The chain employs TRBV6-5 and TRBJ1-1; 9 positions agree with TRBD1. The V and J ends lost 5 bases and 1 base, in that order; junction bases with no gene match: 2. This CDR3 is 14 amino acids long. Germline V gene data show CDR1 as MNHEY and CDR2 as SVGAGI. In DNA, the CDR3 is TGTGCCAGCAGTCGGGACAGGGAGAACACTGAAGCTTTCTTT. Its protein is CASSRDRENTEAFF.

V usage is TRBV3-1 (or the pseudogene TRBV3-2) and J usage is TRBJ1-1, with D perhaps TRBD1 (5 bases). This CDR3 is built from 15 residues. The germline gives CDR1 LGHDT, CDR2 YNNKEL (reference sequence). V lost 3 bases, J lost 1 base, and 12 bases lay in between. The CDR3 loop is CASSHLIGGNTEAFF. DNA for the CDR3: TGTGCCAGCAGCCACTTAATTGGGGGGAACACTGAAGCTTTCTTT.

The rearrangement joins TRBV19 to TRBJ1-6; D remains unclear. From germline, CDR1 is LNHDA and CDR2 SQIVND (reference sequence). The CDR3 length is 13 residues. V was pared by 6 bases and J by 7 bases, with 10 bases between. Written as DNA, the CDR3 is TGTGCCAGTAGACCCGTCGGGAATTCACCCCTCCACTTT. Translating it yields CASRPVGNSPLHF.

CDR3 loop: CASSYTTNNEQFF. CDR3 nucleotide sequence: TGTGCCAGCAGTTACACAACCAACAATGAGCAGTTCTTC. The V and J genes are TRBV6-2 or TRBV6-3 and TRBJ2-1; D call uncertain. The CDR3 runs 13 residues. V lost 2 bases and J 5 bases, leaving 7 bases between the germline ends. Germline CDR1 reads MNHEY; CDR2 reads SVGEGT.

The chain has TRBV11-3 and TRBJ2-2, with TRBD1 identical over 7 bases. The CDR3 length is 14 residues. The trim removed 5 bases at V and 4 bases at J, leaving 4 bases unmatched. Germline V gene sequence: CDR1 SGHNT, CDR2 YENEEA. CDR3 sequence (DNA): TGTGCCAGCAGCCCCGGGACAGCCACCGGGGAGCTGTTTTTT. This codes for CASSPGTATGELFF.

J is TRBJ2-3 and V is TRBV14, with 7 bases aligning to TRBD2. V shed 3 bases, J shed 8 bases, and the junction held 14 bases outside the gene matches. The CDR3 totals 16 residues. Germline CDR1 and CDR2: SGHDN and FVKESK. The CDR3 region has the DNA TGTGCCAGCAGCCACCAAGCGGGGACGCAAGCCCCTACGCAGTATTTT. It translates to CASSHQAGTQAPTQYF.

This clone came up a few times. CDR3 in DNA: TGCGCCAGCAGCCAAGGGGGTGGTAGCAATCAGCCCCAGCATTTT. Residues: CASSQGGGSNQPQHF. The chain links TRBV4-1 to TRBJ1-5; D gene unclear. The V gene's germline CDR1 is MGHRA and CDR2 YSYEKL. The CDR3 is 15 residues long. The germline V and J ends were trimmed by 1 base and 0 bases, with 7 bases remaining between them.

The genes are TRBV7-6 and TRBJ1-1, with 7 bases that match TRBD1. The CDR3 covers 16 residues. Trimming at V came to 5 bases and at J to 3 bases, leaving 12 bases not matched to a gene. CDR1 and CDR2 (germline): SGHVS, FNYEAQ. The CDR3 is CASSTVTGPVDTEAFF. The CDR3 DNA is TGTGCCAGCAGCACAGTGACAGGGCCAGTAGACACTGAAGCTTTCTTT. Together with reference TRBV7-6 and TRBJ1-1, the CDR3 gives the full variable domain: GAGVSQSPRYKVTKRGQDVALRCDPISGHVSLYWYRQALGQGPEFLTYFNYEAQQDKSGLPNDRFSAERPEGSISTLTIQRTEQRDSAMYRCASSTVTGPVDTEAFFGQGTRLTVV.

The DNA of the CDR3 is TGTGCCAGCAGTCCCGCACAGGGGATGAACACTGAAGCTTTCTTT. It encodes CASSPAQGMNTEAFF. The chain has TRBV6-5 and TRBJ1-1; 7 bases match TRBD1. With 5 bases clipped from V and 0 bases from J, the junction kept 6 bases outside the gene matches. CDR1 and CDR2 from the germline V gene are MNHEY and SVGAGI. The CDR3 contains 15 residues.

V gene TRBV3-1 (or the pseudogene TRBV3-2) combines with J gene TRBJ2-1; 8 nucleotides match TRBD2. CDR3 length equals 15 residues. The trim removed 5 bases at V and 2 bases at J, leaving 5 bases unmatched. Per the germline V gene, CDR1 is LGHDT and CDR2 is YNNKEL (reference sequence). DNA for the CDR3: TGTGCCAGCAGCACAACGGGAGGGCCCTACAATGAGCAGTTCTTC. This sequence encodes CASSTTGGPYNEQFF.

In DNA, the CDR3 is TGCGCCAGCAGCCGGTCGGGGGCGGAAGATACGCAGTATTTT. Translated, it gives CASSRSGAEDTQYF. This sequence joins TRBV5-1 and TRBJ2-3; D may correspond to TRBD1 or TRBD2 (6 bases each). The CDR3 extends over 14 amino acids. The ends were cut back, 4 bases at V and 5 bases at J, with 14 bases in the middle. Germline CDR1 is SGHRS and CDR2 is YFSETQ.

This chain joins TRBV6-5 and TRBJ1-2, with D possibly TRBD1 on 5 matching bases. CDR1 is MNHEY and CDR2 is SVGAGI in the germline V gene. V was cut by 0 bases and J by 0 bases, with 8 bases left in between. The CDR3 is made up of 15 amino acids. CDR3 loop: CASSYSPGSNYGYTF. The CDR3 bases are TGTGCCAGCAGTTACTCGCCAGGGTCTAACTATGGCTACACCTTC.

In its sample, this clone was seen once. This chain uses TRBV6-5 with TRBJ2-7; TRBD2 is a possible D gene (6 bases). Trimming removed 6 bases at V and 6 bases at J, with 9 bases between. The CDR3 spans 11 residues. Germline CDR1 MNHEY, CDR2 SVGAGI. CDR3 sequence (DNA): TGTGCCAGCAGGGGACTGCGCGAGCAGTACTTC. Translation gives CASRGLREQYF.

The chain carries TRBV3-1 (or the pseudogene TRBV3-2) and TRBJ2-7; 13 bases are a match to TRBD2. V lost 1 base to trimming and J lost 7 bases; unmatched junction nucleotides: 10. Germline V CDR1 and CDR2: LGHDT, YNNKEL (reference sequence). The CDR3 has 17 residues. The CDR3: CASSQGGLAGVLREQYF. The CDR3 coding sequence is TGTGCCAGCAGCCAAGGCGGACTAGCGGGAGTGTTGCGGGAGCAGTACTTC.

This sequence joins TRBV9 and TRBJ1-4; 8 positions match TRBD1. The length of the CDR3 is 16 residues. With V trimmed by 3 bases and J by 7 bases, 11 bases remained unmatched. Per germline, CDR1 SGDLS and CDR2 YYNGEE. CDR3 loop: CASSATGGQVGEKLFF. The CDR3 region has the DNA TGTGCCAGCAGCGCGACGGGGGGACAGGTCGGTGAAAAACTGTTTTTT.

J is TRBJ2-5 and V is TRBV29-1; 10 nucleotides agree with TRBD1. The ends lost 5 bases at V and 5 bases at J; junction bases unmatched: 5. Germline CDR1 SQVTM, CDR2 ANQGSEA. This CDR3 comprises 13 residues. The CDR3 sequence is CSVRQGAGETQYF. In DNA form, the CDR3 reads TGCAGCGTTCGACAGGGGGCCGGGGAGACCCAGTACTTC.

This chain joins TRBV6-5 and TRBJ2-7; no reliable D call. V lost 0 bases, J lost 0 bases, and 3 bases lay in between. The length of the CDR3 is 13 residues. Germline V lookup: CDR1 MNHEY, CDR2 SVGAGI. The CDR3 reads CASSYSASYEQYF. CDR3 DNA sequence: TGTGCCAGCAGTTACTCGGCCTCCTACGAGCAGTACTTC.